Listed below are T cell receptor beta chains from one sample, sequenced in a study of human T cells and chemical hapten exposure. TCRdb re-derived calls from the RACE reads in MiXCR, one entry per CDR3 protein. Here the sample spans 30,000 or so distinct CDR3 sequences, approximately 5.8% being singletons. The sample here was whole blood, taken in connection with sensitization to the hapten diphenylcyclopropenone (DPC). The receptors were sampled from a man aged 30 to 39 with alopecia areata. Some clones in this sample may be carry-over from other donors' samples. CDR3s include the opening cysteine and the closing phenylalanine or tryptophan. The D gene is left open where the match is weak.

V,length,D,CDR3
TRBV5-5,16,TRBD2,CASSYQLAGGTDTQYF
TRBV20-1,12,.,CSAPGLNTEAFF
TRBV19,13,TRBD1,CASSDRGYETQYF
TRBV6-1,12,.,CASIEDTGELFF
TRBV12-3/TRBV12-4,21,.,CASRFDREGRLPGSGANVLTF
TRBV12-3/TRBV12-4,14,.,CASTLGVSSHEQYF
TRBV12-3/TRBV12-4,13,TRBD2,CASSLTSGYEQYF
TRBV30,14,.,CAWRETNSYNEQFF
TRBV6-2/TRBV6-3,15,.,CASSTTVSGANVLTF
TRBV5-1,13,.,CASSSLATGELFF
TRBV10-3,14,TRBD2,CAISWTSGSYEQYF
TRBV18,13,.,CASSPVGQETQYF
TRBV27,12,.,CASSLGGREAFF
TRBV6-5,19,TRBD1,CASSYSPTYVTGQNTEAFF
TRBV11-3,14,.,CASSFRGGGETQYF
TRBV6-2/TRBV6-3,24,TRBD2,CASSYSYGSYSYGLAGSSSYEQYF
TRBV12-3/TRBV12-4,14,TRBD1,CASSLDQGAVEQYF
TRBV12-3/TRBV12-4,14,.,CASSRPLAKNIQYF
TRBV11-2,16,.,CASSLVGGGPAGEQFF
TRBV18,15,.,CASSPSSGRSTEAFF
TRBV6-8,14,.,CASIIVRLIEPQHF
TRBV4-3,17,TRBD2,CASSQEELGRTSGNQYF
TRBV12-3/TRBV12-4,12,.,CASSRSNSPLHF
TRBV6-5,13,.,CASSYSPGREQFF
TRBV2,15,.,CASSREVGGGDTQYF
TRBV6-5,16,.,CASRPVQGAGYNEQFF
TRBV29-1,12,.,CSVGTVDYGYTF
TRBV29-1,12,.,CSVEHRDNEQFF
TRBV10-2,13,.,CASMPSSYNEQFF
TRBV2,15,.,CASKVDSSSYNEQFF
TRBV20-1,14,.,CSARSSLPSYEQYF
TRBV30,11,.,CAWEPVDTQYF
TRBV7-2,15,TRBD1,CASSHPTGAPYEQYF
TRBV7-9,18,TRBD1,CASAGGHGNGHGNEKLFF
TRBV6-2/TRBV6-3,14,TRBD2,CASRSSGGKETQYF
TRBV9,15,TRBD1,CASSGRDSSYNEQFF
TRBV20-1,16,.,CSARGGGQPYNSPLHF
TRBV20-1,12,.,CSAPGLRETQYF
TRBV6-2/TRBV6-3,12,.,CATQPPTYEQYF
TRBV12-3/TRBV12-4,11,TRBD2,CASSDLAGRFF
TRBV6-1,15,.,CASSEASYNTGELFF
TRBV5-4,17,.,CASSLAMAVEINTEAFF
TRBV20-1,15,TRBD1,CSARDRVTGANVLTF
TRBV3-1,17,TRBD2,CASSQPGLAVGTDTQYF
TRBV20-1,15,.,CSARDGGRAYNEQFF
TRBV29-1,16,.,CSARTGWQMGQETQYF
TRBV20-1,15,TRBD2,CSARSGRRDYNEQFF